These 18 T cell receptor beta chains originate from one sample sequenced in a study of cytomegalovirus exposure and HLA in healthy donors. Profiling relied on immunoSEQ multiplex PCR, and the TCRdb table lists in-frame clones only, not all of them. Of over 130,000 clones in the sample, around 84% are singletons; the top ten hold roughly 10%. The sequenced sample was PBMCs. These receptors were obtained from a man in his late teens or twenties in good health and CMV-seropositive.

V is TRBV18 and J is TRBJ2-3; tentatively, D is TRBD1 (6 bases). Between the trimmed V and J ends, which lost 3 bases and 1 base, there was a span of 14 bases. CDR3 length: 16 residues. Germline V lookup: CDR1 KGHSH, CDR2 LQKENI. The CDR3 here is CASSPQTGIGTDTQYF. For the CDR3, the DNA is TGTGCCAGCTCACCTCAGACAGGCATCGGCACAGATACGCAGTATTTT.

The J gene is TRBJ1-2, the V gene TRBV6-1; no clear D. Germline CDR1 reads MNHNS; CDR2 reads SASEGT. The CDR3 length is 12 residues. Deletions cut 5 bases from V and 7 bases from J, with 11 bases between. The CDR3 region is CASSREVSGYTF. The CDR3 bases are TGTGCCAGCAGTCGAGAGGTTTCTGGCTACACCTTC.

The chain uses TRBV4-1 and TRBJ2-7, with TRBD1 as a possible D gene (10 bases). Germline lookup yields CDR1 MGHRA and CDR2 YSYEKL. The CDR3 consists of 21 residues. V gave up 3 bases and J gave up 2 bases, with 32 bases separating them. For the CDR3, the DNA is TGCGCCAGCAGCCATAGACAGGGGGCGTCGGGACTAGCAGGGGCCCCCTACGAGCAGTACTTC. It yields the protein CASSHRQGASGLAGAPYEQYF.

The V and J genes are TRBV27 and TRBJ2-7; D is unresolved. This CDR3 has 13 amino acids. V was cut by 9 bases and J by 0 bases, with 12 bases left in between. Germline CDR1 is MNHEY and CDR2 is SMNVEV (reference sequence). CDR3 loop: CARVGLSSYEQYF. The CDR3 DNA reads TGTGCCAGGGTCGGTTTGAGCTCCTACGAGCAGTACTTC.

This chain connects TRBV7-8 to TRBJ1-1; TRBD1 matches at 7 bases. Trimming removed 5 bases from V and 11 bases from J; junction bases left unmatched: 5. CDR3 size: 11 residues. Germline assignment: CDR1 SGHVS and CDR2 FQNEAQ. CDR3: CASSPGTAAFF. CDR3 sequence (DNA): TGTGCCAGCAGCCCCGGGACAGCTGCTTTCTTT.

V and J are TRBV6-1 and TRBJ1-2, with 7 bases lining up with TRBD1. This CDR3 is built from 14 residues. The J segment lost 4 bases and the V segment lost 6 bases, leaving 8 bases of the junction unmatched. Germline CDR1 reads MNHNS; CDR2 reads SASEGT. The CDR3 region is CASSPTGIGYGYTF. Here the CDR3 DNA reads TGTGCCAGCAGCCCGACAGGGATCGGCTATGGCTACACCTTC.

This chain uses TRBV7-2 with TRBJ1-1, with TRBD1 as a possible D gene (6 bases). Per the germline V gene, CDR1 is SGHTA and CDR2 is FQGNSA. The CDR3 has 14 amino acids. V lost 7 bases and J 3 bases, leaving 15 bases between the germline ends. The CDR3 is CASMRQVGDTEAFF. For the CDR3, the DNA is TGTGCCAGCATGAGACAGGTGGGGGACACTGAAGCTTTCTTT.

The chain employs TRBV11-3 and TRBJ1-3, with a weak D call TRBD1 (6 bases). The CDR3 runs to 14 residues. Germline V gives CDR1 SGHNT, CDR2 YENEEA. Trimming took off 7 bases at V and 0 bases at J, with 10 bases between the two ends. The CDR3 bases are TGTGCCAGCACCACAGGGACCTCTGGAAACACCATATATTTT. Translated: CASTTGTSGNTIYF.

J is TRBJ2-7 and V is TRBV6-4; 7 bases are shared with TRBD2. Germline loops: CDR1 MRHNA, CDR2 SNTAGT. V dropped 3 bases and J dropped 2; count of bases not matched to a gene: 10. The CDR3 covers 16 residues. In DNA form, the CDR3 reads TGTGCCAGCAGTGAAGCCTTAGCGGGCGACACCTACGAGCAGTACTTC. Translating it yields CASSEALAGDTYEQYF.

The V gene is TRBV11-2, the J gene TRBJ2-3; 7 bases agree with TRBD2. V trimming: 1 base; J trimming: 0 bases; junction bases outside the gene matches: 7. Germline values: CDR1 SGHAT, CDR2 FQNNGV. The length of the CDR3 is 17 residues. This CDR3 reads CASSLVPSGTSTDTQYF. CDR3 DNA: TGTGCCAGCAGCTTAGTGCCTAGCGGAACTAGCACAGATACGCAGTATTTT.

The chain uses TRBV11-3 and TRBJ2-3, with 10 bases fitting TRBD1. Trimming cost V 0 bases and J 3 bases; bases outside gene matches: 12. This CDR3 is 19 amino acids long. Germline V gene sequence: CDR1 SGHNT, CDR2 YENEEA. CDR3 sequence (DNA): TGTGCCAGCAGCTTAGATTCCCTCGACAGGGGGCTATCTACAGATACGCAGTATTTT. It specifies CASSLDSLDRGLSTDTQYF.

The rearrangement joins TRBV7-6 to TRBJ2-5; 8 positions agree with TRBD1. Germline V gene sequence: CDR1 SGHVS, CDR2 FNYEAQ. CDR3 length: 13 residues. The trim removed 6 bases at V and 7 bases at J, leaving 7 bases unmatched. The CDR3 DNA reads TGTGCCAGCAGTTCGGACAGGGCTGGGACCCAGTACTTC. It is translated as CASSSDRAGTQYF.

Details on this clone: This sample also contains other DNA sequences that code for the same CDR3. This chain links TRBV5-6 with TRBJ2-1, with 8 bases lining up with TRBD1. The junction had 3 bases not matched to a gene; V was cut back by 1 base and J by 9 bases. In germline, CDR1 is SGHDT, CDR2 YYEEEE. The CDR3 has 13 residues. The CDR3 bases are TGTGCCAGCAGCTTGCCAGGGGGCGGTGAGCAGTTCTTC. Its protein product is CASSLPGGGEQFF.

The gene calls are TRBV5-4 and TRBJ1-2; tentatively, D is TRBD1 (5 bases). In germline, CDR1 is SGHNT, CDR2 YYREEE (reference sequence). V was shortened by 5 bases and J by 0 bases, with 11 bases between the two germline ends. The CDR3 consists of 14 residues. The CDR3 reads CASRKQATNYGYTF. In DNA, the CDR3 is TGTGCCAGCAGAAAACAGGCGACTAACTATGGCTACACCTTC.

The count of this clone is one. The chain uses TRBV19 and TRBJ1-1, with TRBD1 matching over 8 bases. Per germline, CDR1 LNHDA and CDR2 SQIVND (reference sequence). The junction had 8 bases not matched to a gene; V was cut back by 3 bases and J by 5 bases. The CDR3 spans 15 residues. Here the CDR3 DNA reads TGTGCCAGTAGTATTGGCGGCAGGGGGCCAACTGAAGCTTTCTTT. Translated, it gives CASSIGGRGPTEAFF.

DNA for the CDR3: TGTGCCAGTAGTAGATCGACATCCCCAGATACGCAGTATTTT. The encoded protein is CASSRSTSPDTQYF. The V call is TRBV19, the J call TRBJ2-3, with unresolved D. Per the germline V gene, CDR1 is LNHDA and CDR2 is SQIVND (reference sequence). The CDR3 extends over 14 amino acids. V was clipped by 4 bases and J by 4 bases, with 12 bases between them. Based on the CDR3 plus reference TRBV19 and TRBJ2-3, the full variable domain is DGGITQSPKYLFRKEGQNVTLSCEQNLNHDAMYWYRQDPGQGLRLIYYSQIVNDFQKGDIAEGYSVSREKKESFPLTVTSAQKNPTAFYLCASSRSTSPDTQYFGPGTRLTVL.

The chain is built from TRBV5-1 and TRBJ2-5, with 9 bases aligning to TRBD1. This CDR3 spans 14 amino acids. V lost 4 bases, J lost 9 bases, and 10 bases stayed unmatched. Per the germline V gene, CDR1 is SGHRS and CDR2 is YFSETQ. The CDR3 is CASSLGQGLGAQYF. The DNA for the CDR3 is TGCGCCAGCAGCCTGGGACAGGGTTTAGGGGCCCAGTACTTC.

V gene TRBV5-4 combines with J gene TRBJ1-2; D remains ambiguous. The ends were cut back, 4 bases at V and 0 bases at J, with 10 bases in the middle. The CDR3 has 14 amino acids. Germline V gene data show CDR1 as SGHNT and CDR2 as YYREEE (reference sequence). The CDR3 is CASSPRTPNYGYTF. The CDR3 nucleotides read TGTGCCAGCAGCCCAAGGACTCCTAACTATGGCTACACCTTC.